One sample yielded the 6 T cell receptor beta chains listed below, sequenced in a study of monozygotic twins with inflammatory bowel disease. TCRdb re-called the 5' RACE reads and gives one entry per CDR3 protein, without DNA. This table holds around 450,000 distinct CDR3 sequences. Sequencing used blood. The receptors were sampled from a human donor with ulcerative colitis or Crohn's disease, or a healthy co-twin of an affected twin (not recorded which).

The chain combines TRBV6-1 with TRBJ2-5; without DNA, the TCRdb call of TRBD1 cannot be checked. Looked up from germline, CDR1 is MNHNS and CDR2 is SASEGT. This CDR3 spans 17 amino acids. The CDR3 sequence: CASSRVVGGANQETQYF.

The rearrangement uses TRBV28 and TRBJ2-5. The CDR3 runs 13 residues. Looked up from germline, CDR1 is MDHEN and CDR2 is SYDVKM. CDR3 loop: CASSLSLRQPQYF.

V is TRBV5-1 and J is TRBJ1-1; TCRdb designates TRBD1, a call that cannot be tested without DNA. CDR3 length: 15 amino acids. The germline CDR1 and CDR2 sequences are SGHRS and YFSETQ. CDR3: CASSLVYPPGAEAFF.

The rearrangement links TRBV20-1 to TRBJ2-1. Germline loops: CDR1 DFQATT, CDR2 SNEGSKA (reference sequence). This CDR3 has 12 residues. The CDR3 is CSCGDFYNEQFF.

This chain connects TRBV19 to TRBJ2-3; with no DNA, the TCRdb D assignment of TRBD1 cannot be verified. CDR1 is LNHDA, CDR2 SQIVND, per germline (reference sequence). The CDR3 is 15 amino acids. The CDR3 loop reads CASSIPGAGGDTQYF.

V and J are TRBV5-6 and TRBJ2-7; lacking DNA, the TRBD2 call made by TCRdb goes unchecked. Germline V gene data show CDR1 as SGHDT and CDR2 as YYEEEE. The CDR3 contains 17 residues. The CDR3: CASSLYTAGVFSYEQYF.